Listed below are T cell receptor beta chains from one sample, sequenced in a study of OX40 agonist ivuxolimab in advanced cancers. Clones were sequenced by immunoSEQ multiplex PCR, and TCRdb holds only the in-frame ones, with some missing. The sample contains about 73,000 clones, approximately 90% of which appear only once. This specimen was CD4+ or CD8+ T cells sorted from blood, taken in a trial of the OX40 agonist ivuxolimab. All receptors come from an adult with an advanced solid tumor such as melanoma, head and neck, liver or kidney cancer. Each CDR3 is given with its conserved first and last residue. D genes are given only for firm matches. Expanded clones are given a class, and other clones once, few, many or no size at all.

J | D | size | V | CDR3 | DNA
TRBJ2-7 | . | once | TRBV11-2 | CASSSGDREQYF | TGTGCCAGCAGCTCCGGAGATAGAGAGCAGTACTTC
TRBJ2-7 | TRBD2 | . | TRBV5-1 | CASSLAGLAGSSYEQYF | TGCGCCAGCAGCTTGGCTGGACTAGCGGGGAGCTCCTACGAGCAGTACTTC
TRBJ2-3 | TRBD2 | . | TRBV7-3 | CASSLIAGAVDTQYF | TGTGCCAGCAGCTTAATTGCGGGAGCAGTAGATACGCAGTATTTT
TRBJ2-3 | TRBD2 | . | TRBV5-1 | CASSSGTSGPNTQYF | TGCGCCAGCAGCTCCGGGACTAGCGGACCCAATACGCAGTATTTT
TRBJ2-1 | TRBD2 | . | TRBV7-2 | CASSLELAGGNEQFF | TGTGCCAGCAGCTTGGAACTAGCGGGTGGGAATGAGCAGTTCTTC
TRBJ2-4 | . | . | TRBV6-1 | CASLNMGRNIQYF | TGTGCCAGTCTTAATATGGGTCGAAACATTCAGTACTTC
TRBJ2-1 | TRBD2 | . | TRBV19 | CASSIGLAFYNEQFF | TGTGCCAGTAGTATAGGACTAGCGTTCTACAATGAGCAGTTCTTC
TRBJ2-5 | TRBD2 | . | TRBV5-4 | CASSLPSGRRETQYF | TGTGCCAGCAGCCTGCCTAGCGGGAGGAGAGAGACCCAGTACTTC
TRBJ2-1 | . | . | TRBV5-1 | CASSLLGLPGEQFF | TGCGCCAGCAGCTTGTTGGGCCTTCCGGGTGAGCAGTTCTTC
TRBJ2-1 | . | . | TRBV20-1 | CSASTGHEQFF | TGCAGTGCTAGTACCGGTCACGAGCAGTTCTTC
TRBJ2-1 | TRBD2 | once | TRBV11-2 | CASSLGLAGETEQFF | TGTGCCAGCAGCTTAGGGCTAGCGGGAGAGACTGAGCAGTTCTTC
TRBJ1-3 | . | . | TRBV10-3 | CAISADGGSGNTIYF | TGTGCCATCAGTGCGGACGGGGGCTCTGGAAACACCATATATTTT
TRBJ2-3 | . | . | TRBV7-9 | CASSPGTSGDTQYF | TGTGCCAGCAGCCCGGGGACGTCCGGGGATACGCAGTATTTT
TRBJ2-2 | . | . | TRBV9 | CASSVAQGNTGELFF | TGTGCCAGCAGCGTCGCCCAGGGGAACACCGGGGAGCTGTTTTTT
TRBJ1-3 | TRBD1 | . | TRBV6-5 | CASSQPLQGSTIYF | TGTGCCAGCAGCCAACCCTTACAGGGGAGCACCATATATTTT
TRBJ2-2 | TRBD1 | few | TRBV6-1 | CASSDGTRTGVHGELFF | TGTGCCAGCAGTGATGGTACCCGGACAGGGGTGCACGGGGAGCTGTTTTTT
TRBJ1-1 | . | once | TRBV7-8 | CASSHSDIGTEAFF | TGTGCCAGCAGCCATTCGGACATAGGGACTGAAGCTTTCTTT
TRBJ2-1 | . | . | TRBV19 | CASSMTHNEQFF | TGTGCCAGTAGTATGACACACAATGAGCAGTTCTTC
TRBJ2-7 | . | . | TRBV2 | CASRFGTQVYEQYF | TGTGCCAGCAGGTTCGGGACTCAGGTCTACGAGCAGTACTTC
TRBJ2-1 | TRBD2 | . | TRBV15 | CATSRDIGTNYNEQFF | TGTGCCACCAGCAGAGATATTGGGACTAACTACAATGAGCAGTTCTTC
TRBJ1-5 | . | . | TRBV21-1 | CASRTGGQRNQPQHF | TGTGCCAGCAGGACAGGGGGTCAGCGCAATCAGCCCCAGCATTTT
TRBJ2-3 | TRBD2 | . | TRBV2 | CARRTSGTDTQYF | TGTGCCCGACGGACTAGCGGCACAGATACGCAGTATTTT
TRBJ2-2 | . | once | TRBV4-1 | CASSQELGFTGELFF | TGCGCCAGCAGCCAAGAATTAGGATTCACCGGGGAGCTGTTTTTT